The source of this T cell receptor beta chain is a study of vaccination effects on CD4 cells after COVID-19. CD4+ T cells specific for antigen were expanded with viral peptide pools by the ViraFEST assay before sequencing. Subsequent to a culture period of 10 to 11 days, CD4+ T cells were isolated. Previously uninfected by SARS-CoV-2, the vaccine recipients also showed negative nucleocapsid antibodies. Half the medium was swapped for IL-2 medium on days 3 and 7. The V end was cut by 8 bases, the J end by 7 bases, with 18 bases between. The CDR3 spans 14 residues. Germline CDR1 is MDHEN and CDR2 is SYDVKM. Worth noting for this clone: Its target is unknown.

Assay: immunoSEQ multiplex PCR; the TCRdb copy retains only in-frame clones and omits some. This table has roughly 60,000 clones, more than 60% appearing once. This TCR came from a human donor who received a COVID-19 vaccine. The input for sequencing was CD4+ T cells from PBMCs cultured with SARS-CoV-2 spike peptides, taken before COVID-19 vaccination. The chain couples TRBV28 to TRBJ1-5; D is undetermined. This CDR3 is CASAPITFPQPQHF. CDR3 nucleotide sequence: TGTGCCAGCGCACCGATTACGTTCCCCCAGCCCCAGCATTTT.